The sequence of this TCR beta chain was determined in a study of T cell responses to AZD1222 COVID-19 vaccine. Whole-study findings and limits: Seropositive status at baseline applied to only a handful of AZD1222 recipients. Recipients of two AZD1222 doses showed rising Spike-specific TCR breadth and depth.

The V gene's germline CDR1 is SEHNR and CDR2 FQNEAQ (reference sequence). The CDR3 length is 14 residues. The ends were cut back, 3 bases at V and 5 bases at J, with 13 bases in the middle. Doses given second, at about 4 or about 12 weeks, were pooled. The table came from immunoSEQ multiplex PCR; TCRdb's copy has only in-frame clones and leaves some out. The sample lists fewer than 120,000 clones, 85% to 90% occurring once. About this clone itself: Its antigen is currently unknown.

The TCR originated in an adult who received the AZD1222 COVID-19 vaccine. V usage is TRBV7-9 and J usage is TRBJ2-5; the D gene is possibly TRBD2 (6 bases). The specimen was peripheral blood, collected 28 days after the second AZD1222 dose. The CDR3: CASSFAGIEETQYF. The DNA of the CDR3 is TGTGCCAGCAGCTTCGCGGGAATCGAGGAGACCCAGTACTTC.